This T cell receptor (beta chain) comes out of a study of T cell responses to AZD1222 COVID-19 vaccine. The CDR3 is 14 residues long. V was cut by 6 bases and J by 6 bases, with 15 bases left in between. Germline assignment: CDR1 MNHNS and CDR2 SASEGT. Notes on this clone: Antigen unknown.

Only in-frame clones appear in the TCRdb table, and some are missing; sequencing was by immunoSEQ multiplex PCR. The sample lists 100,000 to 150,000 clones, roughly 86% occurring once. Study results and caveats: Baseline serology detected seropositivity in only a handful of AZD1222 recipients. Distributed over spike, vaccine-associated CD4 TCRs predominated at 160-218 and 743-854. The donors showed a predominance of white British ancestry and of females, with possible underestimation of clonal diversity. Nearly half of the spike-specific TCRs reportedly recognize variant regions that carry no mutations.

The clonotype was recovered from an adult who received the AZD1222 COVID-19 vaccine. This chain joins TRBV6-1 and TRBJ1-5; perhaps TRBD1 as D (6 bases). The sequenced sample was peripheral blood, obtained 28 days after the second AZD1222 dose. CDR3 bases: TGTGCCAGCAGCAAGGGGGGGGGAGGTCAGCCCCAGCATTTT. Encoded protein: CASSKGGGGQPQHF.